One sample yielded the 9 T cell receptor beta chains listed below, sequenced in a study of CD4 T cells in relation to SARS-CoV-2 and coronaviruses. Generated by immunoSEQ multiplex PCR, the TCRdb table keeps only in-frame clones and is missing some. There are around 65,000 clones in the sample; 75% to 90% occur only once, and 1.6% lies in the top ten. The unexposed donors gave CD4+ T cells in about 2011-2019, prior to COVID-19. Sequenced material: memory CD4+ T cells from PBMCs. The receptors here all came from a human donor in good health.

In the case of this clone: This specimen includes other DNA sequences encoding the same CDR3. The V and J genes are TRBV2 and TRBJ2-2, with D maybe TRBD2 (5 bases). This CDR3 has 14 amino acids. Trimming pared 2 bases from V and 8 bases from J, leaving 12 bases between. The germline V gene has CDR1 SNHLY and CDR2 FYNNEI. Here the CDR3 reads CASSELRGTGELFF. DNA for the CDR3: TGTGCCAGCAGTGAATTACGGGGAACGGGGGAGCTGTTTTTT.

The chain has TRBV5-4 and TRBJ2-3; 10 bases map to TRBD2. V dropped 1 base and J dropped 4; count of bases not matched to a gene: 12. Per germline, CDR1 SGHNT and CDR2 YYREEE (reference sequence). This CDR3 has 18 residues. CDR3 nucleotide sequence: TGTGCCAGCAGCTTGCCCTTAGCGGGGGGTTCAGGAGCAGATACGCAGTATTTT. Its translation: CASSLPLAGGSGADTQYF. Full variable domain (missing parts from reference TRBV5-4 and TRBJ2-3): ETGVTQSPTHLIKTRGQQVTLRCSSQSGHNTVSWYQQALGQGPQFIFQYYREEENGRGNFPPRFSGLQFPNYSSELNVNALELDDSALYLCASSLPLAGGSGADTQYFGPGTRLTVL.

This chain uses TRBV5-4 with TRBJ1-1; TRBD1 aligns across 9 bases. This CDR3 is built from 18 residues. Germline CDR1 and CDR2: SGHNT and YYREEE (reference sequence). V lost 0 bases and J lost 1; bases outside the gene matches: 10. CDR3: CASSLVRGQGWGNTEAFF. DNA of the CDR3: TGTGCCAGCAGCTTGGTCCGGGGACAGGGTTGGGGGAACACTGAAGCTTTCTTT.

This chain connects TRBV11-3 to TRBJ2-1; D is perhaps TRBD1 or TRBD2 (5 bases each). This CDR3 has 15 amino acids. Trimming shortened V by 3 bases and J by 6 bases, and 15 bases separated the two germline ends. Germline lookup yields CDR1 SGHNT and CDR2 YENEEA. The CDR3 spells CASSFDGGIINEQFF. The CDR3 bases are TGTGCCAGCAGCTTCGATGGGGGTATCATCAATGAGCAGTTCTTC. The full variable domain, with the rest looked up from reference TRBV11-3 and TRBJ2-1, is EAGVVQSPRYKIIEKKQPVAFWCNPISGHNTLYWYLQNLGQGPELLIRYENEEAVDDSQLPKDRFSAERLKGVDSTLKIQPAELGDSAVYLCASSFDGGIINEQFFGPGTRLTVL.

The genes are TRBV28 and TRBJ1-6; a weak D match, TRBD1 (6 bases). Between the trimmed V and J ends, which lost 4 bases and 7 bases, there was a span of 11 bases. The CDR3 runs 14 residues. The germline CDR1 and CDR2 sequences are MDHEN and SYDVKM. CDR3 protein: CASSSTGVNSPLHF. For the CDR3, the DNA is TGTGCCAGCAGTTCGACAGGTGTAAATTCACCCCTCCACTTT.

This chain joins TRBV7-3 and TRBJ2-2, with 13 bases fitting TRBD2. The CDR3 is made up of 15 amino acids. Germline CDR1 and CDR2: SGHTA and FQGTGA. Germline trimming cut 4 bases from V and 6 bases from J; bases unmatched to any gene: 2. CDR3: CASSSTSGRAGELFF. The CDR3 DNA reads as TGTGCCAGCAGCTCAACTAGCGGGAGGGCCGGGGAGCTGTTTTTT.

This clone was seen a single time. This chain joins TRBV21-1 and TRBJ2-7; TRBD1 is taken as the D call from the table, unchecked against the DNA. TRBV21-1 is a recognized pseudogene. The CDR3 is 15 residues long. The CDR3 loop is CASSTSGTQTYEQYF. For the CDR3, the DNA is TGTGCCAGCAGCACCTCCGGGACACAGACCTACGAGCAGTACTTC.

V usage is TRBV11-2 and J usage is TRBJ2-4; 9 bases are a match to TRBD2. Germline-derived CDR1 and CDR2 are SGHAT and FQNNGV. This CDR3 contains 15 residues. Unmatched junction bases numbered 12, after V lost 1 base and J lost 14 bases. This chain's CDR3 is CASSLGSASGTVKYF. The CDR3 bases are TGTGCCAGCAGCTTAGGGAGCGCTAGCGGGACGGTTAAGTACTTC.

The genes are TRBV9 and TRBJ1-1, with 7 positions matching TRBD1. V lost 4 bases to trimming and J lost 4 bases; unmatched junction nucleotides: 10. CDR3 length: 15 amino acids. Germline values: CDR1 SGDLS, CDR2 YYNGEE. Here the CDR3 reads CASSPAGGLGTEAFF. In DNA, the CDR3 is TGTGCCAGCAGCCCAGCAGGGGGGCTCGGCACTGAAGCTTTCTTT.